This record concerns one T cell receptor (beta chain) sequence. Primers included in the PCR were 60 Vbeta and 13 Jbeta primers. TCRdb keeps only in-frame clones here, not all; method: immunoSEQ multiplex PCR. Of 25,000 to 40,000 clones in the sample, around 60% were seen once. There are 11 residues in the CDR3. The germline CDR1 and CDR2 sequences are DFQATT and SNEGSKA (reference sequence). V lost 6 bases and J lost 8, with 10 bases in between. The entry originates in a study of cytomegalovirus exposure and HLA in healthy donors. Sequencing used PBMCs. V gene TRBV20-1 combines with J gene TRBJ1-4; D gene unclear. The receptor comes from a man aged 45-60 years in good health and CMV-seropositive. The CDR3 here is CSARKIEKLFF. CDR3 DNA sequence: TGCAGTGCCAGAAAAATAGAAAAACTGTTTTTT.